This TCR beta chain was sequenced for a study of a mutant IDH1 vaccine in newly diagnosed glioma. Overall study findings and caveats: Immune responses arising from the vaccine appeared in about 93% of patients.

Here immunoSEQ multiplex PCR was the method, and the copy in TCRdb shows in-frame clones only, minus some. The data hold some 80,000 clones, with about 85% observed a single time. This sample's time point: week 23, last vaccination. A 20-mer mutant IDH1 peptide at 300 ug was injected subcutaneously with topical imiquimod. Turning to this clone: Its antigen is undetermined.

The CDR3 has 15 amino acids. CDR1 and CDR2 from the germline V gene are SGHRS and YFSETQ. Trimming removed 1 base from V and 1 base from J, with 11 bases in between. The source is a woman aged 50 to 65 with glioma. Specimen: PBMCs, collected from a glioma patient whose treatment included an IDH1 peptide vaccine. This sequence joins TRBV5-1 and TRBJ1-1, with D perhaps matching TRBD1 (6 bases). Written as DNA, the CDR3 is TGCGCCAGCAGCTTGACAGGGACGAGGAACACTGAAGCTTTCTTT. The encoded protein is CASSLTGTRNTEAFF.